The clone carrying this T cell receptor (beta chain) turned up a few times. Its antigen is unidentified. The length of the CDR3 is 17 residues. Per the germline V gene, CDR1 is LGHNA and CDR2 is YNFKEQ. V was clipped by 1 base and J by 0 bases; unmatched bases: 5. With a J-beta primer mix and a sample-barcoded 5' primer, a second PCR ran about 6 to 11 cycles. A tag from a template-switch adaptor with 12 random nucleotides marked each cDNA molecule. MiXCR was run by TCRdb on the 5' RACE reads, yielding one entry per CDR3 protein. The sample yields around 1,800,000 distinct CDR3 sequences, around 42% seen once. This record comes from a study of blood T cells in healthy people across ages. Study findings and constraints: It was held that the diversity estimates obtained from one million T cells were underestimates.

Those donating, healthy Caucasian individuals from Russia, were aged roughly 6 to 95. Each donor supplied 7.5 to 10 milliliters of peripheral blood. Sequencing was done on a sample of blood. The gene calls are TRBV4-2 and TRBJ1-5; 8 bases are a match to TRBD1. The TCR sequence derives from a human donor in good health. CDR3 region: CASSQAGQGYSNQPQHF. CDR3 nucleotides: TGTGCCAGCAGCCAAGCCGGACAGGGTTATAGCAATCAGCCCCAGCATTTT.